A selection of T cell receptor beta chains follows, all from one sample in a study of T cells after yellow fever vaccination. Each CDR3 protein is one row after TCRdb ran MiXCR on the 5' RACE reads. The repertoire consists of a few hundred thousand distinct CDR3 sequences, with 6.2% occurring once and the leading ten covering 15%. Sample: PBMCs, taken 5 days after the yellow fever booster vaccination. These receptors were obtained from a young man who received the YFV17D yellow fever vaccine. Both conserved end residues are part of each CDR3. A D gene is named only where the DNA matches it firmly. Clone sizes are given selectively: once, few, many, or a class where the clone is expanded.

CDR3aa | CDR3nt | j_gene | d_gene | v_gene | abundance
CASSADLSGANVLTF | TGCGCCAGCAGCGCCGACTTATCTGGGGCCAACGTCCTGACTTTC | TRBJ2-6 | . | TRBV5-1 | .
CASSLTAGSYNEQFF | TGTGCCAGCAGCTTGACGGCGGGATCCTACAATGAGCAGTTCTTC | TRBJ2-1 | . | TRBV7-2 | .
CATSDTTTSGRLSEQFF | TGTGCCACCAGTGATACGACGACTAGCGGGAGGCTGTCCGAGCAGTTCTTC | TRBJ2-1 | TRBD2 | TRBV24-1 | few
CASSNTGTEVFGELFF | TGTGCCAGCAGCAACACCGGGACAGAAGTATTCGGGGAGCTGTTTTTT | TRBJ2-2 | TRBD1 | TRBV7-9 | many
CASSPQTSINEQFF | TGTGCCAGCTCACCACAGACTAGTATCAATGAGCAGTTCTTC | TRBJ2-1 | . | TRBV18 | .
CASRNRDVPSYEQYF | TGTGCCAGCAGGAATCGGGACGTACCGTCCTACGAGCAGTACTTC | TRBJ2-7 | . | TRBV6-2/TRBV6-3 | .
CASSLAPSGPYNEQFF | TGTGCCAGCAGCTTAGCCCCTAGCGGGCCTTACAATGAGCAGTTCTTC | TRBJ2-1 | TRBD2 | TRBV11-2 | .
CASSLGGTDGYTF | TGTGCCAGCAGCTTAGGTGGGACAGATGGCTACACCTTC | TRBJ1-2 | TRBD1 | TRBV5-1 | many
CATSRCNKAECEQFF | TGTGCCACCAGCAGATGTAATAAAGCGGAATGTGAGCAGTTCTTC | TRBJ2-1 | . | TRBV15 | many
CASSLAADYEQYF | TGTGCCAGCAGCTTAGCGGCGGACTACGAGCAGTACTTC | TRBJ2-7 | . | TRBV7-2 | many
CATSDMERGSSYNEQFF | TGTGCCACCAGTGACATGGAGCGGGGTAGCTCCTACAATGAGCAGTTCTTC | TRBJ2-1 | TRBD2 | TRBV24-1 | many
CASRQSGNEQFF | TGTGCCAGCAGGCAAAGTGGCAATGAGCAGTTCTTC | TRBJ2-1 | . | TRBV25-1 | many
CATSVSRRSTESSYNSPLHF | TGTGCCACCAGTGTGAGTCGCCGATCGACGGAAAGCTCCTATAATTCACCCCTCCACTTT | TRBJ1-6 | . | TRBV24-1 | .
CASSVRNQPQHF | TGTGCCAGTAGCGTAAGGAACCAGCCCCAGCATTTT | TRBJ1-5 | . | TRBV19 | .
CASSFGLGAYETQYF | TGTGCCAGCAGCTTCGGACTAGGCGCCTATGAGACCCAGTACTTC | TRBJ2-5 | TRBD2 | TRBV7-7 | .
CASSYRDSRIYEQYF | TGTGCCAGCAGCTATCGAGACAGTAGGATATACGAGCAGTACTTC | TRBJ2-7 | . | TRBV6-5 | many
CASSYLGTGPHSGRARGYEQYF | TGTGCCAGCAGTTACTTGGGGACAGGTCCACACAGCGGGAGGGCCAGAGGCTACGAGCAGTACTTC | TRBJ2-7 | TRBD2 | TRBV6-2/TRBV6-3 | many
CASSRRGSPYEQYF | TGTGCCAGCTCACGGCGGGGAAGCCCCTACGAGCAGTACTTC | TRBJ2-7 | . | TRBV18 | many
CASSVTGTGLTDTQYF | TGTGCCAGCAGCGTGACCGGGACAGGTTTGACAGATACGCAGTATTTT | TRBJ2-3 | TRBD1 | TRBV5-4 | few
CASSQESGAVGEQFF | TGTGCCAGCAGCCAAGAGTCGGGAGCGGTGGGTGAGCAGTTCTTC | TRBJ2-1 | . | TRBV7-2 | few
CASSSGTSTYEQYF | TGTGCCAGCAGCTCCGGGACATCAACCTACGAGCAGTACTTC | TRBJ2-7 | . | TRBV9 | few
CASREQGATYNEQFF | TGTGCCAGTAGGGAACAGGGGGCAACCTACAATGAGCAGTTCTTC | TRBJ2-1 | TRBD1 | TRBV19 | .
CASSSQGAGEPQHF | TGTGCCAGCAGTTCACAGGGGGCCGGGGAGCCCCAGCATTTT | TRBJ1-5 | TRBD1 | TRBV27 | many
CASRPDSTDTQYF | TGTGCCAGCAGACCGGACAGCACAGATACGCAGTATTTT | TRBJ2-3 | . | TRBV2 | many
CASSLGGSLNTEAFF | TGTGCCAGCAGTTTAGGTGGCAGTTTGAACACTGAAGCTTTCTTT | TRBJ1-1 | . | TRBV12-3/TRBV12-4 | few
CASSQATRDGGYTF | TGTGCCAGCAGCCAAGCGACGAGGGATGGGGGCTACACCTTC | TRBJ1-2 | . | TRBV14 | few
CCARSGGNTDTQYF | TGCTGTGCTAGATCTGGCGGGAACACAGATACGCAGTATTTT | TRBJ2-3 | . | TRBV20-1 | few
CASSSWRVEVPDTQYF | TGTGCCAGCAGTTCTTGGCGGGTGGAAGTCCCAGATACGCAGTATTTT | TRBJ2-3 | . | TRBV25-1 | few
CASSLEGGQGWLTDTQYF | TGCGCCAGCAGCTTGGAGGGCGGACAGGGATGGTTGACAGATACGCAGTATTTT | TRBJ2-3 | TRBD1 | TRBV5-1 | .
CASSSPATGGADTQYF | TGTGCCAGCAGCTCCCCGGCGACAGGGGGAGCAGATACGCAGTATTTT | TRBJ2-3 | TRBD1 | TRBV7-9 | many
CSARDEVQETQYF | TGCAGTGCTAGAGATGAGGTACAAGAGACCCAGTACTTC | TRBJ2-5 | . | TRBV20-1 | few
CSSIAGHSYEQYF | TGCAGTTCGATAGCGGGACACTCCTACGAGCAGTACTTC | TRBJ2-7 | TRBD2 | TRBV20-1 | .